The rows below give T cell receptor beta chains drawn from one sample of a study of control samples from healthy donors and cancer patients. Sequencing was performed with immunoSEQ multiplex PCR; in TCRdb, only in-frame clones are kept and a portion is missing. There are fewer than 200,000 clones in the sample; just under 95% occur only once, and roughly 1.5% lies in the top ten. The sequencing sample was made of blood. The origin of the receptors is a man aged 18 to 30 in good health. CDR3s include the opening cysteine and the closing phenylalanine or tryptophan. The order of the fields is clone size, V gene, D gene, J gene, CDR3 DNA, CDR3 protein. A D gene is named only where the DNA matches it firmly. Clone size appears in some rows only: once, few, many, or a class for an expanded clone.

abundance: -
v_gene: TRBV6-5
d_gene: TRBD1
j_gene: TRBJ1-5
CDR3nt: TGTGCCGGTGAACAGGGGAATCAGCCCCAGCATTTT
CDR3aa: CAGEQGNQPQHF

abundance: -
v_gene: TRBV6-4
d_gene: -
j_gene: TRBJ2-6
CDR3nt: TGTGCCAGCAGCCCCGGGACGCTGAGCTCTGGGGCCAACGTCCTGACTTTC
CDR3aa: CASSPGTLSSGANVLTF

abundance: -
v_gene: TRBV5-1
d_gene: TRBD1
j_gene: TRBJ1-5
CDR3nt: TGCGCCAGCAGCCCCGAGGGACAGGGTGGCCAGCCCCAGCATTTT
CDR3aa: CASSPEGQGGQPQHF

abundance: -
v_gene: TRBV10-2
d_gene: -
j_gene: TRBJ2-1
CDR3nt: TGCGCCAGCAGGGTGGGTCTTTCCTACAATGAGCAGTTCTTC
CDR3aa: CASRVGLSYNEQFF

abundance: -
v_gene: TRBV6-5
d_gene: TRBD1
j_gene: TRBJ2-7
CDR3nt: TGTGCCAGCAGTCCGCAAGGGACAGGGACCCACGAGCAGTACTTC
CDR3aa: CASSPQGTGTHEQYF

abundance: -
v_gene: TRBV6-5
d_gene: TRBD1
j_gene: TRBJ1-5
CDR3nt: TGTGCCAGTAGCGGACAGGGGAGTGGAAATCAGCCCCAGCATTTT
CDR3aa: CASSGQGSGNQPQHF

abundance: -
v_gene: TRBV30
d_gene: TRBD2
j_gene: TRBJ2-5
CDR3nt: TGTGCCTGGAGTTCAGCTAGCGGGGGAGAGACCCAGTACTTC
CDR3aa: CAWSSASGGETQYF

abundance: -
v_gene: TRBV27
d_gene: TRBD1
j_gene: TRBJ1-2
CDR3nt: TGTGCCAGCAGTAACAGGGGGCTCGGCTACACCTTC
CDR3aa: CASSNRGLGYTF

abundance: -
v_gene: TRBV6-2/TRBV6-3
d_gene: TRBD1
j_gene: TRBJ2-2
CDR3nt: TGTGCCAGCAGTACCCCGTTACAGGGGAGGAACACCGGGGAGCTGTTTTTT
CDR3aa: CASSTPLQGRNTGELFF

abundance: -
v_gene: TRBV4-1
d_gene: -
j_gene: TRBJ1-1
CDR3nt: TGCGCCAGCAGCCCTCGAGGACGGTCCAACACTGAAGCTTTCTTT
CDR3aa: CASSPRGRSNTEAFF

abundance: -
v_gene: TRBV2
d_gene: -
j_gene: TRBJ2-5
CDR3nt: TGTGCCAGCAGTGGAGTGGGGGGGCCAGGGGAGACCCAGTACTTC
CDR3aa: CASSGVGGPGETQYF

abundance: once
v_gene: TRBV19
d_gene: -
j_gene: TRBJ1-6
CDR3nt: TGTGCCAGTAGGGCAGGGTCAAGCTCCTATAATTCACCCCTCCACTTT
CDR3aa: CASRAGSSSYNSPLHF

abundance: -
v_gene: TRBV9
d_gene: -
j_gene: TRBJ2-5
CDR3nt: TGTGCCAGCAGCGTAGGCCAGATACAAGAGACCCAGTACTTC
CDR3aa: CASSVGQIQETQYF

abundance: -
v_gene: TRBV5-1
d_gene: -
j_gene: TRBJ1-1
CDR3nt: TGCGCCAGCAGCTTAACAGGGAACACTGAAGCTTTCTTT
CDR3aa: CASSLTGNTEAFF

abundance: -
v_gene: TRBV19
d_gene: -
j_gene: TRBJ1-1
CDR3nt: TGTGCCAGTAGTACACCCGGGAGGACAAACACTGAAGCTTTCTTT
CDR3aa: CASSTPGRTNTEAFF

abundance: -
v_gene: TRBV4-1
d_gene: TRBD1
j_gene: TRBJ2-1
CDR3nt: TGCGCCAGCAGCCAATCGACAGGGGGCGCGGAGCAGTTCTTC
CDR3aa: CASSQSTGGAEQFF

abundance: -
v_gene: TRBV5-1
d_gene: TRBD1
j_gene: TRBJ1-4
CDR3nt: TGCGCCAGCAGCTTGGTAGGGGGCGAGAATGAAAAACTGTTTTTT
CDR3aa: CASSLVGGENEKLFF

abundance: -
v_gene: TRBV28
d_gene: -
j_gene: TRBJ1-2
CDR3nt: TGTGCCAGCAGTTTTTCGGGGGGAAGTGGCTACACCTTC
CDR3aa: CASSFSGGSGYTF

abundance: -
v_gene: TRBV7-9
d_gene: -
j_gene: TRBJ1-5
CDR3nt: TGTGCCAGCAGCGGGGGGGGGCCCCAGCATTTT
CDR3aa: CASSGGGPQHF

abundance: -
v_gene: TRBV10-3
d_gene: TRBD1
j_gene: TRBJ1-1
CDR3nt: TGTGCCATCAGTGAGTCGGGACAGCGGGATGGAGCTTTCTTT
CDR3aa: CAISESGQRDGAFF

abundance: -
v_gene: TRBV6-2/TRBV6-3
d_gene: -
j_gene: TRBJ2-3
CDR3nt: TGTGCCAGCAGTTGGACCTCTCGGGATACGCAGTATTTT
CDR3aa: CASSWTSRDTQYF

abundance: -
v_gene: TRBV10-1
d_gene: -
j_gene: TRBJ2-7
CDR3nt: TGCGCCAGCAGTTGGACCGCGCGGCGGGAAGAGCAGTACTTC
CDR3aa: CASSWTARREEQYF

abundance: -
v_gene: TRBV9
d_gene: TRBD2
j_gene: TRBJ2-5
CDR3nt: TGTGCCAGCAGCGTAGCAGATGGACTAGCGGGGAGGCAAGAGACCCAGTACTTC
CDR3aa: CASSVADGLAGRQETQYF

abundance: once
v_gene: TRBV19
d_gene: -
j_gene: TRBJ2-7
CDR3nt: TGTGCCAGTAGTTCGCTCCGGGGGCCCGCAGGGGGTAACTACGAGCAGTACTTC
CDR3aa: CASSSLRGPAGGNYEQYF

abundance: -
v_gene: TRBV6-5
d_gene: TRBD1
j_gene: TRBJ1-6
CDR3nt: TGTGCCAGCACCTCCGGGACAGGCAATTCACCCCTCCACTTT
CDR3aa: CASTSGTGNSPLHF

abundance: -
v_gene: TRBV7-3
d_gene: -
j_gene: TRBJ1-2
CDR3nt: TGTGCCAGCAGCTCCCCAGGGTTCTATGGCTACACCTTC
CDR3aa: CASSSPGFYGYTF

abundance: -
v_gene: TRBV7-2
d_gene: -
j_gene: TRBJ1-1
CDR3nt: TGTGCCAGCAGCCTAAATAGGGGAGAAGCTTTCTTT
CDR3aa: CASSLNRGEAFF

abundance: -
v_gene: TRBV9
d_gene: -
j_gene: TRBJ1-6
CDR3nt: TGTGCCAGCAGCGTAGGTAGCAGCTCCTATAATTCACCCCTCCACTTT
CDR3aa: CASSVGSSSYNSPLHF

abundance: -
v_gene: TRBV9
d_gene: -
j_gene: TRBJ1-5
CDR3nt: TGTGCCAGCAAACTTCCCCGGGCGGCAGGGTATCAGCCCCAGCATTTT
CDR3aa: CASKLPRAAGYQPQHF

abundance: -
v_gene: TRBV18
d_gene: TRBD1
j_gene: TRBJ2-3
CDR3nt: TGTGCCAGCTCACCACGTCCCAGGGGGCGTATCACAGATACGCAGTATTTT
CDR3aa: CASSPRPRGRITDTQYF

abundance: -
v_gene: TRBV4-1
d_gene: -
j_gene: TRBJ1-4
CDR3nt: TGCGCCAGCAGCCAAGTCGAAGGGCAGTGGGATGAAAAACTGTTTTTT
CDR3aa: CASSQVEGQWDEKLFF

abundance: -
v_gene: TRBV27
d_gene: -
j_gene: TRBJ1-6
CDR3nt: TGTGCCAGCACCGTGGGGTCTAGGAATTCACCCCTCCACTTT
CDR3aa: CASTVGSRNSPLHF

abundance: -
v_gene: TRBV5-1
d_gene: -
j_gene: TRBJ2-1
CDR3nt: TGCGCCAGCAGCTTGTCTTCGGCTCTCAATGAGCAGTTCTTC
CDR3aa: CASSLSSALNEQFF

abundance: -
v_gene: TRBV5-6
d_gene: -
j_gene: TRBJ2-3
CDR3nt: TGTGCCAGCAGTAGGTATGGCACAGATACGCAGTATTTT
CDR3aa: CASSRYGTDTQYF

abundance: -
v_gene: TRBV5-4
d_gene: TRBD1
j_gene: TRBJ1-2
CDR3nt: TGTGCCAGCAGCCCCGGGACAGCTATCTTGGACTATGGCTACACCTTC
CDR3aa: CASSPGTAILDYGYTF

abundance: once
v_gene: TRBV6-5
d_gene: TRBD1
j_gene: TRBJ1-2
CDR3nt: TGTGCCAGCAGACACCGGGACAGCAGCTATGGCTACACCTTC
CDR3aa: CASRHRDSSYGYTF

abundance: -
v_gene: TRBV3-1/TRBV3-2
d_gene: -
j_gene: TRBJ1-1
CDR3nt: TGTGCCAGCAGTGGGACGATGAACACTGAAGCTTTCTTT
CDR3aa: CASSGTMNTEAFF

abundance: -
v_gene: TRBV19
d_gene: -
j_gene: TRBJ1-5
CDR3nt: TGTGCCAGTAGTATGACAACTAGCAATCAGCCCCAGCATTTT
CDR3aa: CASSMTTSNQPQHF

abundance: once
v_gene: TRBV7-2
d_gene: TRBD2
j_gene: TRBJ2-2
CDR3nt: TGTGCCAGCAGCCTAGCGGGGGGCGGGGAGCTGTTTTTT
CDR3aa: CASSLAGGGELFF

abundance: -
v_gene: TRBV2
d_gene: -
j_gene: TRBJ2-2
CDR3nt: TGTGCCAGCAGTTCCTCCCAGATCACCGGGGAGCTGTTTTTT
CDR3aa: CASSSSQITGELFF

abundance: -
v_gene: TRBV7-9
d_gene: -
j_gene: TRBJ1-2
CDR3nt: TGTGCCAGCAGCTTAGTCCCTGCCAACTATGGCTACACCTTC
CDR3aa: CASSLVPANYGYTF

abundance: -
v_gene: TRBV10-3
d_gene: -
j_gene: TRBJ2-3
CDR3nt: TGTGCCATCAGTGAAGACACCCTAAGGGATACGCAGTATTTT
CDR3aa: CAISEDTLRDTQYF

abundance: -
v_gene: TRBV30
d_gene: TRBD1
j_gene: TRBJ1-1
CDR3nt: TGTGCCTGGACTCTGACAGGGGCCCTGAGGACTGAAGCTTTCTTT
CDR3aa: CAWTLTGALRTEAFF

abundance: -
v_gene: TRBV5-1
d_gene: TRBD2
j_gene: TRBJ2-2
CDR3nt: TGCGCCAGCAGCGGGTTGACGAGACTAGCGGGGATTAGGAACACCGGGGAGCTGTTTTTT
CDR3aa: CASSGLTRLAGIRNTGELFF

abundance: -
v_gene: TRBV27
d_gene: TRBD1
j_gene: TRBJ1-2
CDR3nt: TGTGCCAGCAGTTTCAGACAGGGGGCCGGTGGCTACACCTTC
CDR3aa: CASSFRQGAGGYTF

abundance: -
v_gene: TRBV19
d_gene: -
j_gene: TRBJ1-5
CDR3nt: TGTGCCAGTAGCACAGGGTTTTGGGCCCAGCATTTT
CDR3aa: CASSTGFWAQHF

abundance: -
v_gene: TRBV4-2
d_gene: -
j_gene: TRBJ2-3
CDR3nt: TGTGCCAGCAGCCAGGGTCCAGGACTACTCACAGATACGCAGTATTTT
CDR3aa: CASSQGPGLLTDTQYF

abundance: -
v_gene: TRBV10-3
d_gene: TRBD1
j_gene: TRBJ1-2
CDR3nt: TGTGCCATCAGTGAGTCGGGGAGGGGGCGACTTAACTATGGCTACACCTTC
CDR3aa: CAISESGRGRLNYGYTF

abundance: -
v_gene: TRBV6-1
d_gene: TRBD1
j_gene: TRBJ2-2
CDR3nt: TGTGCCAGCAGTGATTTACAGGGGGGCGCCGGGGAGCTGTTTTTT
CDR3aa: CASSDLQGGAGELFF

abundance: -
v_gene: TRBV7-9
d_gene: TRBD1
j_gene: TRBJ1-2
CDR3nt: TGTGCCAGCAGCTTAGCCGGACAGGACTATGGCTACACCTTC
CDR3aa: CASSLAGQDYGYTF

abundance: -
v_gene: TRBV2
d_gene: TRBD1
j_gene: TRBJ2-3
CDR3nt: TGTGCCAGCAGTGAAGCTGGAATACAGGGGCGACACACAGATACGCAGTATTTT
CDR3aa: CASSEAGIQGRHTDTQYF

abundance: -
v_gene: TRBV2
d_gene: -
j_gene: TRBJ2-7
CDR3nt: TGTGCCAGCTCGAGGGAGTTCGAGCAGTACTTC
CDR3aa: CASSREFEQYF

abundance: once
v_gene: TRBV29-1
d_gene: -
j_gene: TRBJ2-3
CDR3nt: TGCAGCGTGACGGGGGGCGTCGCTAGGAGCACAGATACGCAGTATTTT
CDR3aa: CSVTGGVARSTDTQYF

abundance: -
v_gene: TRBV3-1/TRBV3-2
d_gene: -
j_gene: TRBJ1-1
CDR3nt: TGTGCCAGCAGCCAAGCGGGAGGGAAAACTGAAGCTTTCTTT
CDR3aa: CASSQAGGKTEAFF

abundance: few
v_gene: TRBV2
d_gene: -
j_gene: TRBJ1-3
CDR3nt: TGTGCCAGCCGGGACGAAGGTCCTGGAAACACCATATATTTT
CDR3aa: CASRDEGPGNTIYF

abundance: -
v_gene: TRBV18
d_gene: -
j_gene: TRBJ1-6
CDR3nt: TGTGCCAGCTCACCACCGATGCGGTCACCCCTCCACTTT
CDR3aa: CASSPPMRSPLHF